One sample yielded the 26 T cell receptor beta chains listed below, sequenced in a study of OX40 agonist ivuxolimab in advanced cancers. The repertoire was sequenced with immunoSEQ multiplex PCR; TCRdb's copy has only in-frame clones and lacks some. Of 100,000 to 110,000 clones listed, around 93% are singletons. Here the sequenced sample was CD4+ or CD8+ T cells sorted from blood, taken in a trial of the OX40 agonist ivuxolimab. The receptors derive from an adult with an advanced solid tumor such as melanoma, head and neck, liver or kidney cancer.

Only a few counts were recorded for this clone. V gene TRBV5-4 combines with J gene TRBJ1-2; 7 bases align to TRBD1. CDR1 SGHNT and CDR2 YYREEE come from the germline V gene (reference sequence). Germline trimming cut 4 bases from V and 6 bases from J; bases unmatched to any gene: 18. The CDR3 runs to 17 residues. The CDR3 sequence is CASSVGLIGRQGDGYTF. DNA for the CDR3: TGTGCCAGCAGCGTTGGGTTGATCGGTAGGCAGGGGGATGGCTACACCTTC. Full variable domain (missing parts from reference TRBV5-4 and TRBJ1-2): ETGVTQSPTHLIKTRGQQVTLRCSSQSGHNTVSWYQQALGQGPQFIFQYYREEENGRGNFPPRFSGLQFPNYSSELNVNALELDDSALYLCASSVGLIGRQGDGYTFGSGTRLTVV.

V gene TRBV19 combines with J gene TRBJ2-1, with 9 bases identical to TRBD2. After removal of 7 bases from V and 7 bases from J, the junction contained 17 bases not matched to a gene. CDR3 length: 17 residues. Germline V gene sequence: CDR1 LNHDA, CDR2 SQIVND (reference sequence). The chain's CDR3 is CASMRLAGTGWRNEQFF. The CDR3 region has the DNA TGTGCCAGTATGAGGCTAGCGGGAACGGGGTGGCGAAATGAGCAGTTCTTC.

The rearrangement joins TRBV5-8 to TRBJ2-7; the D is unclear. Trimming removed 4 bases from V and 1 base from J, with 6 bases in between. The V gene's germline CDR1 is SGHTS and CDR2 YDEGEE. The CDR3 length is 12 residues. CDR3 DNA: TGTGCCAGCAGCGTCAGTTCCTACGAGCAGTACTTC. Translating gives CASSVSSYEQYF.

CDR3 nucleotides: TGTGCCAGTAGTCCGGGCTACAATGAGCAGTTCTTC. Amino acid sequence: CASSPGYNEQFF. The chain couples TRBV19 to TRBJ2-1; D remains ambiguous. The germline gives CDR1 LNHDA, CDR2 SQIVND (reference sequence). V was cut by 5 bases and J by 3 bases, with 5 bases left in between. The CDR3 loop spans 12 amino acids.

The chain uses TRBV19 and TRBJ2-2, with 11 bases that match TRBD2. The CDR3 is 14 amino acids. In germline, CDR1 is LNHDA, CDR2 SQIVND (reference sequence). Trimming took 6 bases from V and 4 from J; bases not matched to a gene: 1. This CDR3 is CASRLAGATGELFF. CDR3 bases: TGTGCCAGTAGACTAGCGGGAGCCACCGGGGAGCTGTTTTTT.

The V gene is TRBV7-8, the J gene TRBJ1-5; 9 bases match TRBD1. Looked up from germline, CDR1 is SGHVS and CDR2 is FQNEAQ. The ends lost 5 bases at V and 2 bases at J; junction bases unmatched: 4. The CDR3 covers 15 residues. The CDR3 coding sequence is TGTGCCAGCAGCAGGACAGGGGCGGGCAATCAGCCCCAGCATTTT. Its protein product is CASSRTGAGNQPQHF.

In this sample, this clone turned up once. The V and J genes are TRBV28 and TRBJ1-4, with 9 bases lining up with TRBD1. The CDR3 length is 15 residues. Germline values: CDR1 MDHEN, CDR2 SYDVKM. J lost 5 bases, V lost 4 bases, and 5 bases had no gene match. The CDR3 coding sequence is TGTGCCAGCAGTTCTGGGGACAGGGAGAATGAAAAACTGTTTTTT. Translated: CASSSGDRENEKLFF. Filled out from reference TRBV28 and TRBJ1-4, the complete variable domain reads DVKVTQSSRYLVKRTGEKVFLECVQDMDHENMFWYRQDPGLGLRLIYFSYDVKMKEKGDIPEGYSVSREKKERFSLILESASTNQTSMYLCASSSGDRENEKLFFGSGTQLSVL.

This clone was seen a single time. This chain connects TRBV7-2 to TRBJ2-1; TRBD2 agrees at 11 bases. Germline CDR1 reads SGHTA; CDR2 reads FQGNSA. Trimming cost V 5 bases and J 5 bases; bases outside gene matches: 8. This CDR3 has 16 amino acids. The CDR3 loop reads CASSATTSGGDNEQFF. The CDR3 coding sequence is TGTGCCAGCAGCGCGACTACTAGCGGGGGAGACAATGAGCAGTTCTTC.

The chain is built from TRBV6-5 and TRBJ2-5, with D tentatively TRBD1 or TRBD2 (5 bases each). The CDR3 length is 13 residues. Trimming stripped 1 base from V and 5 bases from J, with 8 bases between. Germline CDR1 reads MNHEY; CDR2 reads SVGAGI. As DNA, the CDR3 is TGTGCCAGCAGTTACTGGGGGAGCGAGACCCAGTACTTC. It codes for CASSYWGSETQYF.

The J gene is TRBJ2-1, the V gene TRBV13, with TRBD2 matching 16 bases. The CDR3 has 18 residues. Germline-derived CDR1 and CDR2 are PRHDT and FYEKMQ (reference sequence). The junction had 2 bases not matched to a gene; V was cut back by 0 bases and J by 3 bases. The CDR3 coding sequence is TGTGCCAGCAGCTTAGGGGGACTAGCGGGAGGGATCTACAATGAGCAGTTCTTC. The encoded protein is CASSLGGLAGGIYNEQFF.

CDR3: CASSPPTMREGTDTQYF. DNA for the CDR3: TGTGCCAGCTCACCACCGACGATGCGGGAGGGCACAGATACGCAGTATTTT. J is TRBJ2-3 and V is TRBV18; 8 bases match TRBD2. V shed 0 bases and J 1 base; nucleotides not matched to a gene: 6. This CDR3 has 17 amino acids. Germline CDR1 KGHSH, CDR2 LQKENI.

A single count supports this clone. DNA of the CDR3: TGTGCCAGCAGTGAGAGACAGGGGGCTAACTATGGCTACACCTTC. It is translated as CASSERQGANYGYTF. The rearrangement uses TRBV2 and TRBJ1-2, with 9 bases fitting TRBD1. The junction had 2 bases not matched to a gene; V was cut back by 3 bases and J by 0 bases. This CDR3 has 15 residues. Germline V gene lookup returns CDR1 SNHLY and CDR2 FYNNEI.

The rearrangement joins TRBV7-2 to TRBJ2-6; perhaps D is TRBD1 or TRBD2 (5 bases each). The CDR3 covers 15 residues. V gave up 3 bases and J gave up 4 bases, with 10 bases separating them. The germline V gene encodes CDR1 SGHTA and CDR2 FQGNSA. In nucleotides, the CDR3 is TGTGCCAGCAGCTTCGCCGGGACCGGGGCCAACGTCCTGACTTTC. Translating gives CASSFAGTGANVLTF.

This rearrangement joins TRBV11-2 to TRBJ1-1; 8 bases fit TRBD1. CDR3 length: 15 amino acids. Germline V gene data show CDR1 as SGHAT and CDR2 as FQNNGV. Trimming took 0 bases from V and 7 from J; bases not matched to a gene: 7. The CDR3 bases are TGTGCCAGCAGCTTAGACGCTATACAGGGGGGTGAAGCTTTCTTT. As protein: CASSLDAIQGGEAFF.

The V call is TRBV18, the J call TRBJ2-3; TRBD2 aligns across 9 bases. Germline V gives CDR1 KGHSH, CDR2 LQKENI. The J segment lost 4 bases and the V segment lost 0 bases, leaving 2 bases of the junction unmatched. This CDR3 region has 15 residues. In DNA, the CDR3 is TGTGCCAGCTCACCACCTAGCGGGAGTCCAGATACGCAGTATTTT. It encodes CASSPPSGSPDTQYF.

The V and J genes are TRBV11-3 and TRBJ2-1, with 12 nucleotides matching TRBD2. V was pared by 1 base and J by 0 bases, with 4 bases of the junction left unmatched. The germline V gene has CDR1 SGHNT and CDR2 YENEEA. This CDR3 has 18 amino acids. In nucleotides, the CDR3 is TGTGCCAGCAGCTTAGGAGGACTAGCGGGGAGCTCCTACAATGAGCAGTTCTTC. Its translation is CASSLGGLAGSSYNEQFF.

CDR3 region: CASSLTRATDTQYF. The CDR3, as DNA: TGTGCCAGCAGCTTGACACGCGCGACAGATACGCAGTATTTT. The chain recombines TRBV6-1 with TRBJ2-3; D unresolved. This CDR3 region has 14 residues. The ends were cut back, 6 bases at V and 3 bases at J, with 13 bases in the middle. CDR1 is MNHNS, CDR2 SASEGT, per germline.

This chain uses TRBV6-1 with TRBJ2-3, with 9 bases fitting TRBD2. V trimming: 6 bases; J trimming: 2 bases; junction bases outside the gene matches: 6. The CDR3 consists of 15 residues. Germline values: CDR1 MNHNS, CDR2 SASEGT. In DNA, the CDR3 is TGTGCCAGCAGAGGGACTAGCCCAATCACAGATACGCAGTATTTT. It yields the protein CASRGTSPITDTQYF.

This clone was counted once. The chain couples TRBV9 to TRBJ2-1, with TRBD2 identical over 14 bases. Per germline, CDR1 SGDLS and CDR2 YYNGEE. The CDR3 runs to 16 residues. The junction had 3 bases not matched to a gene; V was cut back by 2 bases and J by 5 bases. The CDR3 loop reads CASSVGLAGENNEQFF. The CDR3 coding sequence is TGTGCCAGCAGCGTGGGACTAGCGGGAGAGAACAATGAGCAGTTCTTC.

The V gene is TRBV4-3, the J gene TRBJ2-2; no clear D gene. V was cut by 4 bases and J by 3 bases, with 9 bases left in between. In germline, CDR1 is LGHNA, CDR2 YSLEER. The CDR3 is made up of 14 amino acids. The CDR3 nucleotides read TGCGCCAGCAGCCTTAGGTGGGACACCGGGGAGCTGTTTTTT. Protein: CASSLRWDTGELFF.

The chain couples TRBV10-2 to TRBJ2-1, with D possibly being TRBD2 (5 bases). V was pared by 2 bases and J by 3 bases, with 17 bases between. The CDR3 sequence is 17 residues long. Germline CDR1 reads WSHSY; CDR2 reads SAAADI. CDR3 amino acids: CASSEASRLASYNEQFF. CDR3 DNA: TGCGCCAGCAGTGAGGCTAGCCGGCTTGCAAGCTACAATGAGCAGTTCTTC.

The V gene is TRBV10-2, the J gene TRBJ1-1; D may be TRBD1 (5 bases). The CDR3 is 14 residues long. Germline loops: CDR1 WSHSY, CDR2 SAAADI. Trimming pared 3 bases from V and 5 bases from J, leaving 13 bases between. CDR3 protein: CASSDVSSGTEAFF. DNA of the CDR3: TGCGCCAGCAGTGACGTGTCTTCAGGGACTGAAGCTTTCTTT.

This clone was seen a single time. This CDR3 reads CASSQALGFEQYF. The CDR3 DNA is TGCGCCAGCAGCCAAGCTCTAGGATTCGAGCAGTACTTC. The rearrangement joins TRBV4-3 to TRBJ2-7; D remains ambiguous. CDR1 and CDR2 (germline): LGHNA, YSLEER. V was trimmed by 1 base and J by 6 bases, leaving 10 bases between them. The CDR3 contains 13 residues.

The chain has TRBV4-2 and TRBJ2-1, with 14 bases identical to TRBD2. This CDR3 has 18 amino acids. V trimming: 1 base; J trimming: 2 bases; junction bases outside the gene matches: 4. Germline loops: CDR1 LGHNA, CDR2 YNFKEQ. The CDR3 protein is CASSQGGTSGSPYNEQFF. CDR3 in DNA: TGTGCCAGCAGCCAAGGGGGGACTAGCGGGAGTCCCTACAATGAGCAGTTCTTC.

The chain is built from TRBV5-1 and TRBJ1-1, with TRBD1 matching 9 bases. With 6 bases clipped from V and 3 bases from J, the junction kept 9 bases outside the gene matches. CDR1 is SGHRS, CDR2 YFSETQ, per germline. The CDR3 length is 15 residues. The CDR3 DNA sequence: TGCGCCAGCAACTCGGACAGGGGAGTGGACACTGAAGCTTTCTTT. Encoded protein: CASNSDRGVDTEAFF.

This rearrangement joins TRBV7-2 to TRBJ1-1; TRBD1 agrees at 12 bases. The trim removed 5 bases at V and 5 bases at J, leaving 15 bases unmatched. This CDR3 has 18 amino acids. From germline, CDR1 is SGHTA and CDR2 FQGNSA. The CDR3 nucleotides are TGTGCCAGCAGCAGGTTCCGGGACAGGGGGCCGGGGGTTACTGAAGCTTTCTTT. Protein sequence: CASSRFRDRGPGVTEAFF.